This TCR beta chain was retrieved from a study of graft-versus-host responses after intestinal transplantation. About the study: Grafts that recipients had were multivisceral, liver-intestinal, or isolated intestinal transplants. Study-wide points: Recipient-marrow GvH clones were detected, some having first appeared in ileum or blood. Early after transplant, HvG clones declined as circulating GvH clones peaked.

From the graft tissue, intraepithelial and lamina propria lymphocytes were released through processing. Notes on this clone: The target antigen is unknown.

The CDR3 is 17 amino acids. The V segment lost 1 base and the J segment 0 bases; nucleotides outside the gene matches: 8. Germline V CDR1 and CDR2: SGHDT, YYEEEE. This table comes from immunoSEQ multiplex PCR, and its TCRdb copy is limited to in-frame clones, with some not included. The sample yields under 30,000 clones, around four fifths seen once. The source material was ileum tissue, sampled 98 days after intestinal transplantation. This TCR was recovered from a human patient who received an intestinal transplant, so some T cells may come from the graft donor. The chain employs TRBV5-6 and TRBJ1-1, with 8 bases identical to TRBD1. Written as DNA, the CDR3 is TGTGCCAGCAGCTTGTTGCAGGGGGCTTACGTGAACACTGAAGCTTTCTTT. This gives the protein CASSLLQGAYVNTEAFF.